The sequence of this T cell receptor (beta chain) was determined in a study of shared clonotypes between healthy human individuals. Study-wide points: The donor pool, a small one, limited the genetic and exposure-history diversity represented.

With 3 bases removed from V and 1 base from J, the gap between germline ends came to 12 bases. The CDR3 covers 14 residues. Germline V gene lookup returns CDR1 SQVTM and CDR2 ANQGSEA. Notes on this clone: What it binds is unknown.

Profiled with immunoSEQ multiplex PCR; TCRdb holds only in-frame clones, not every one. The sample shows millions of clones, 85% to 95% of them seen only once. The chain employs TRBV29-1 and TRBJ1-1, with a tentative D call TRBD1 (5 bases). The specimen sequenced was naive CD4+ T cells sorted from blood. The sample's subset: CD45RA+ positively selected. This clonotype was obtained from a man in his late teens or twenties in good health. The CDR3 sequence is CSVEPGRRNTEAFF. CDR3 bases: TGCAGCGTTGAGCCAGGGAGGCGGAACACTGAAGCTTTCTTT.